This T cell receptor beta chain appears in the sequencing data of a study of a mutant IDH1 vaccine in newly diagnosed glioma. Study context: The start of vaccination came 4-6 weeks after radiotherapy alone, or with temozolomide cycles. The earlier regimen, radiotherapy, temozolomide, or both, was most often both. General observations from the study: Most patients, approximately 93%, showed vaccine-induced immune responses.

CDR1 LNHDA and CDR2 SQIVND come from the germline V gene (reference sequence). The CDR3 spans 16 residues. Trimming took off 7 bases at V and 0 bases at J, with 16 bases between the two ends. Produced via immunoSEQ multiplex PCR; TCRdb's table is partial and in-frame only. The table shows some 80,000 clones, with around 85% occurring only once. Time point meaning: week 23, last vaccination. Doses consisted of 300 ug of mutant IDH1 20-mer peptide each, paired with topical imiquimod. Donors had new IDH1-mutant astrocytomas of WHO grade 3 or 4 (ATRX-lost). Remarks on this clone: What it binds is not known.

This specimen consisted of PBMCs, obtained from a glioma patient whose treatment included an IDH1 peptide vaccine. The clonotype was recovered from a woman aged 45-65 years with glioma. The chain carries TRBV19 and TRBJ2-1; perhaps TRBD2 as D (6 bases). The CDR3 DNA reads TGTGCCAGTAAGGTAGCGGATGTACTCTCCTACAATGAGCAGTTCTTC. This translates into CASKVADVLSYNEQFF.